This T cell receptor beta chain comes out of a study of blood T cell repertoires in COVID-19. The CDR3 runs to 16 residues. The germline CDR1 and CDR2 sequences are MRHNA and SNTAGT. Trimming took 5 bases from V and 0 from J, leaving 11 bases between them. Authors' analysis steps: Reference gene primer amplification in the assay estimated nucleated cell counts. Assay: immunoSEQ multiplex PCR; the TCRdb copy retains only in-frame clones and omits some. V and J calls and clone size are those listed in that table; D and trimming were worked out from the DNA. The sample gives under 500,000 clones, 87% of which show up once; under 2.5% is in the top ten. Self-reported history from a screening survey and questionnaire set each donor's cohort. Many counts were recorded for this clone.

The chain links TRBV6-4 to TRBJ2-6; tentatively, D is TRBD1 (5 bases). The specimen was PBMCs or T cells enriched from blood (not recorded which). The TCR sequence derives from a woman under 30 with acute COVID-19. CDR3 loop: CASSPDSDSGANVLTF. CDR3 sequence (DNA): TGTGCCAGCAGTCCTGACAGCGACTCTGGGGCCAACGTCCTGACTTTC.